One and the same sample provided the 21 T cell receptor beta chains below, sequenced in a study of post-analysis software for immune sequencing data (dated by TCRdb to between 2014 and 2016). For these receptors, no antigen is known. Receptor amplification or capture employed PCR. Sequenced on an Illumina HiSeq 2500. To reduce PCR and sequencing biases, unique molecular identifiers were incorporated into the TCR beta cDNA libraries. TCRdb ran its own pipeline on the public reads, namely fastp trimming at Q25 and MiXCR clone calling, and kept in-frame beta chains. When rows share a CDR3 protein, they turn into one entry using the most common DNA and genes. This sample lists some 800,000 distinct CDR3 sequences; around 42% were detected once. Together, the top ten hold roughly 5% of the sample. Points the paper makes about the study in general: Four to six TRBV segments, including TRBV5-6, TRBV5-1 and TRBV20-1, were significantly more frequent in patients than controls.

Source material: blood. The receptors shown here come from a girl aged 5-17 years with multiple sclerosis.

This clonotype was counted a few times. This chain uses TRBV20-1 with TRBJ2-7, with 7 positions matching TRBD2. CDR1 and CDR2 from the germline V gene are DFQATT and SNEGSKA (reference sequence). The V and J ends lost 5 bases and 2 bases, in that order; junction bases with no gene match: 9. The CDR3 is 14 amino acids. The CDR3 region is CSAARAGVPYEQYF. The CDR3 region has the DNA TGCAGTGCTGCACGGGCGGGGGTGCCCTACGAGCAGTACTTC.

The J gene is TRBJ1-6, the V gene TRBV15, with 7 positions matching TRBD1. The germline gives CDR1 LNHNV, CDR2 YYDKDF (reference sequence). The CDR3 consists of 17 residues. J lost 0 bases, V lost 1 base, and 3 bases had no gene match. Written as DNA, the CDR3 is TGTGCCACCAGCAGAGTGACAGGGAGCTCCTATAATTCACCCCTCCACTTT. This translates into CATSRVTGSSYNSPLHF. Looking up the rest from reference TRBV15 and TRBJ1-6 gives the full variable domain: DAMVIQNPRYQVTQFGKPVTLSCSQTLNHNVMYWYQQKSSQAPKLLFHYYDKDFNNEADTPDNFQSRRPNTSFCFLDIRSPGLGDTAMYLCATSRVTGSSYNSPLHFGNGTRLTVT.

This clonotype has only a few counts. The V call is TRBV5-1, the J call TRBJ1-2; D gene unclear. CDR1 is SGHRS and CDR2 is YFSETQ in the germline V gene. Trimming removed 0 bases at V and 5 bases at J, with 5 bases between. The CDR3 loop spans 12 amino acids. CDR3 in amino acids: CASSLEDYGYTF. In DNA form, the CDR3 reads TGCGCCAGCAGCTTGGAAGATTATGGCTACACCTTC. The full variable domain, in which reference TRBV5-1 and TRBJ1-2 provide the parts outside the CDR3, is KAGVTQTPRYLIKTRGQQVTLSCSPISGHRSVSWYQQTPGQGLQFLFEYFSETQRNKGNFPGRFSGRQFSNSRSEMNVSTLELGDSALYLCASSLEDYGYTFGSGTRLTVV.

The chain is built from TRBV27 and TRBJ2-1; D is possibly TRBD1 (5 bases). V lost 4 bases to trimming and J lost 7 bases, with 17 bases between them. CDR1 is MNHEY, CDR2 SMNVEV, per germline (reference sequence). The CDR3 totals 15 residues. The CDR3 DNA sequence: TGTGCCAGCAGTTGGCAGGGCCTAGGCTCGAATGAGCAGTTCTTC. It yields the protein CASSWQGLGSNEQFF.

This chain connects TRBV29-1 to TRBJ2-3, with 8 bases that match TRBD2. Trimming cost V 4 bases and J 4 bases; bases outside gene matches: 13. This CDR3 spans 16 amino acids. Germline loops: CDR1 SQVTM, CDR2 ANQGSEA. CDR3 in amino acids: CSVARVTGAGADTQYF. As DNA, the CDR3 is TGCAGCGTTGCCCGGGTAACGGGAGCGGGGGCAGATACGCAGTATTTT.

The gene calls are TRBV28 and TRBJ2-1; no clear D gene. This CDR3 spans 15 amino acids. The V gene lost 6 bases and the J gene lost 7 bases, with 19 bases spanning the gap. CDR1 is MDHEN and CDR2 is SYDVKM in the germline V gene. The chain's CDR3 is CASSPKGPISNEQFF. The CDR3 DNA follows: TGTGCCAGCAGCCCCAAAGGCCCCATCTCTAATGAGCAGTTCTTC.

This chain uses TRBV6-1 with TRBJ2-7; 11 positions match TRBD2. CDR3 length: 16 residues. J lost 10 bases, V lost 3 bases, and 14 bases had no gene match. Germline V CDR1 and CDR2: MNHNS, SASEGT. The CDR3 coding sequence is TGTGCCAGCAGTGACATAGCGGGAGGGCGGCAAGAGCCCCAGTACTTC. It encodes CASSDIAGGRQEPQYF.

The chain uses TRBV12-3 or TRBV12-4 and TRBJ2-1, with 8 bases identical to TRBD2. The trim removed 3 bases at V and 5 bases at J, leaving 9 bases unmatched. The CDR3 consists of 16 residues. The CDR3 reads CASSFSGTRAHNEQFF. Written as DNA, the CDR3 is TGTGCCAGCAGTTTCTCCGGGACTAGGGCCCACAATGAGCAGTTCTTC.

The rearrangement uses TRBV28 and TRBJ2-5; 9 bases line up with TRBD2. The germline V gene encodes CDR1 MDHEN and CDR2 SYDVKM. CDR3 size: 14 residues. V shed 6 bases, J shed 11 bases, and the junction held 13 bases outside the gene matches. Written as DNA, the CDR3 is TGTGCCAGCAGCACAGCGGGAGGCCACAATGAGCAGTACTTC. This sequence encodes CASSTAGGHNEQYF. Drawing the rest from reference TRBV28 and TRBJ2-5, the complete variable domain is DVKVTQSSRYLVKRTGEKVFLECVQDMDHENMFWYRQDPGLGLRLIYFSYDVKMKEKGDIPEGYSVSREKKERFSLILESASTNQTSMYLCASSTAGGHNEQYFGPGTRLLVL.

The chain has TRBV10-3 and TRBJ2-5; TRBD2 matches at 9 bases. With the DNA end fitting TRBJ2-7 better, the J assignment may be wrong. CDR3 length: 16 residues. Germline CDR1 and CDR2: ENHRY and SYGVKD. CDR3 DNA: TGTGCCATCACCGTGACATACGCGGGAGGGCCCTCCGAGCAGTACTTC. Translating gives CAITVTYAGGPSEQYF.

V gene TRBV6-2 or TRBV6-3 combines with J gene TRBJ2-5; 8 nucleotides align to TRBD2. This CDR3 spans 15 amino acids. V was clipped by 2 bases and J by 11 bases; unmatched bases: 13. CDR1 and CDR2 (germline): MNHEY, SVGEGT. The CDR3 DNA reads as TGTGCCAGCAGTTACAGATCGGGAGGGAACAATGAGCAGTACTTC. Its protein is CASSYRSGGNNEQYF.

This clonotype was detected a few times. The genes are TRBV12-3 or TRBV12-4 and TRBJ2-7, with D possibly TRBD2 on 6 matching bases. CDR3 length equals 15 residues. V was shortened by 3 bases and J by 0 bases, with 12 bases between the two germline ends. CDR3 residues: CASSFSGPTSYEQYF. For the CDR3, the DNA is TGTGCCAGCAGTTTCAGCGGGCCAACCTCCTACGAGCAGTACTTC.

The chain has TRBV29-1 and TRBJ2-1, with D perhaps matching TRBD2 (5 bases). Germline values: CDR1 SQVTM, CDR2 ANQGSEA. The CDR3 extends over 13 amino acids. V lost 3 bases to trimming and J lost 2 bases, with 8 bases between them. Written as DNA, the CDR3 is TGCAGCGTTGACGGGGATACCTACAATGAGCAGTTCTTC. This gives the protein CSVDGDTYNEQFF.

This sequence joins TRBV28 and TRBJ2-1, with D possibly being TRBD2 (6 bases). V was cut by 2 bases and J by 7 bases, with 15 bases left in between. CDR1 is MDHEN and CDR2 is SYDVKM in the germline V gene. The CDR3 is made up of 15 amino acids. The CDR3 reads CASSLTGSLKNEQFF. The CDR3 DNA follows: TGTGCCAGCAGTTTAACCGGGAGTTTGAAAAATGAGCAGTTCTTC.

The chain employs TRBV29-1 and TRBJ2-7, with D maybe TRBD2 (5 bases). This CDR3 contains 14 residues. The V and J ends lost 4 bases and 2 bases respectively, with 15 bases between them. In germline, CDR1 is SQVTM, CDR2 ANQGSEA. The CDR3 region is CSVGGSQAAYEQYF. In nucleotides, the CDR3 is TGCAGCGTTGGGGGAAGCCAAGCGGCCTACGAGCAGTACTTC.

The chain employs TRBV5-6 and TRBJ1-2; 8 nucleotides align to TRBD1. Trimming at V came to 6 bases and at J to 1 base, leaving 5 bases not matched to a gene. Germline V CDR1 and CDR2: SGHDT, YYEEEE. This CDR3 contains 14 residues. The CDR3 coding sequence is TGTGCCAGCACCGGGGACAGGATTAACTATGGCTACACCTTC. The encoded protein is CASTGDRINYGYTF.

This clonotype was detected many times. J is TRBJ2-5 and V is TRBV9; tentatively, D is TRBD2 (7 bases). This CDR3 region has 14 residues. Between the trimmed V and J ends, which lost 4 bases and 7 bases, there was a span of 17 bases. CDR1 is SGDLS and CDR2 is YYNGEE in the germline V gene. The CDR3 DNA sequence: TGTGCCAGCAGCCCCCTGGGGGGGCTTGGGACCCAGTACTTC. This gives the protein CASSPLGGLGTQYF.

The chain combines TRBV5-1 with TRBJ2-7; 7 bases are a match to TRBD1. The germline gives CDR1 SGHRS, CDR2 YFSETQ. The CDR3 consists of 14 residues. V lost 4 bases to trimming and J lost 5 bases; unmatched junction nucleotides: 9. The chain's CDR3 is CASSITTGMNEQYF. The DNA of the CDR3 is TGCGCCAGCAGCATAACGACAGGGATGAACGAGCAGTACTTC.

This clonotype was counted a single time. The chain recombines TRBV29-1 with TRBJ2-1; TRBD1 agrees at 10 bases. The CDR3 has 15 residues. Germline V gene sequence: CDR1 SQVTM, CDR2 ANQGSEA. The J segment lost 3 bases and the V segment lost 0 bases, leaving 2 bases of the junction unmatched. The CDR3 region has the DNA TGCAGCGTTGAAGACGACAGGGGGCTCTACAATGAGCAGTTCTTC. Translation gives CSVEDDRGLYNEQFF.

The chain joins TRBV29-1 to TRBJ2-3; D gene unclear. CDR3 length: 13 amino acids. The germline gives CDR1 SQVTM, CDR2 ANQGSEA. V lost 3 bases and J lost 2, with 9 bases in between. The CDR3 region is CSVDKSPTDTQYF. For the CDR3, the DNA is TGCAGCGTTGACAAGAGCCCCACAGATACGCAGTATTTT.

This clonotype has a handful of counts. The V and J genes are TRBV7-9 and TRBJ1-2, with 12 bases fitting TRBD1. V trimming: 5 bases; J trimming: 6 bases; junction bases outside the gene matches: 10. CDR1 and CDR2 from the germline V gene are SEHNR and FQNEAQ (reference sequence). CDR3 length equals 16 residues. DNA for the CDR3: TGTGCCAGCAGCCATCGGGACAGGGGGCTTGGAGATGGCTACACCTTC. Amino acid sequence: CASSHRDRGLGDGYTF.